These T cell receptor beta chains were read from a single sample in a study of shared clonotypes between healthy human individuals. Repertoires were generated with immunoSEQ multiplex PCR, while TCRdb's copy carries only in-frame clones and drops some. This table has hundreds of thousands of clones, 73% appearing once. The specimen was memory CD4+ T cells sorted from blood. Source of these receptors: a woman aged 25-40 years in good health. Both conserved end residues are part of each CDR3. A D gene is named only where the DNA matches it firmly. The size field is filled for only some rows; it gives once, few, many or a size class.

J gene | V gene | clone size | D gene | CDR3 protein | CDR3 DNA
TRBJ2-5 | TRBV4-1 | - | - | CASSQPPGRDSSRPTQYF | TGCGCCAGCAGCCAACCACCGGGCCGGGACTCGAGTCGACCGACCCAGTACTTC
TRBJ2-3 | TRBV5-1 | few | TRBD1 | CASSFGTVQTTQYF | TGCGCCAGCAGCTTCGGGACAGTCCAGACTACGCAGTATTTT
TRBJ2-1 | TRBV5-1 | - | - | CASSRLGYNEQFF | TGCGCCAGCAGCAGACTAGGTTACAATGAGCAGTTCTTC
TRBJ2-7 | TRBV28 | - | - | CASSSPANWAYEQYF | TGTGCCAGCAGTTCCCCCGCGAATTGGGCCTACGAGCAGTACTTC
TRBJ2-7 | TRBV6-1 | - | TRBD1 | CASMWGQGGEQYF | TGTGCCAGCATGTGGGGACAGGGCGGGGAGCAGTACTTC
TRBJ2-7 | TRBV10-3 | few | TRBD1 | CAISERDRMYEQYF | TGTGCCATCAGTGAAAGGGACAGGATGTACGAGCAGTACTTC
TRBJ2-5 | TRBV6-5 | once | TRBD1 | CASRPPGQQETQYF | TGTGCCAGCAGGCCCCCGGGACAGCAAGAGACCCAGTACTTC
TRBJ2-1 | TRBV30 | - | TRBD1 | CAWTAGTGVLGEQFF | TGTGCCTGGACCGCCGGGACAGGGGTGTTAGGTGAGCAGTTCTTC
TRBJ2-1 | TRBV28 | - | TRBD2 | CASSSLASGGDNEQFF | TGTGCCAGCAGCTCGCTGGCTAGCGGGGGGGACAATGAGCAGTTCTTC
TRBJ2-2 | TRBV11-2 | - | TRBD2 | CASSLERGGGELFF | TGTGCCAGCAGCTTAGAACGCGGGGGCGGGGAGCTGTTTTTT
TRBJ2-5 | TRBV18 | few | TRBD1 | CASSAGQGAETQYF | TGTGCCAGCTCAGCGGGACAGGGGGCGGAGACCCAGTACTTC
TRBJ2-4 | TRBV18 | - | - | CASSPASVPKNIQYF | TGTGCCAGCTCACCGGCTAGCGTTCCCAAAAACATTCAGTACTTC
TRBJ2-1 | TRBV7-9 | - | - | CANSPPPADNEQFF | TGTGCCAACAGCCCCCCCCCAGCGGACAATGAGCAGTTCTTC
TRBJ2-5 | TRBV27 | - | - | CASSPRRAQTQYF | TGTGCCAGCAGTCCCCGGCGGGCGCAGACCCAGTACTTC
TRBJ2-7 | TRBV6-6 | once | - | CASSTEAPYEQYF | TGTGCCAGCAGTACCGAGGCCCCCTACGAGCAGTACTTC
TRBJ2-7 | TRBV7-9 | - | - | CASSPQFGGQYENEQYF | TGTGCCAGCAGCCCCCAATTCGGGGGGCAGTACGAGAACGAGCAGTACTTC
TRBJ2-6 | TRBV18 | - | TRBD1 | CASSPETGGTGANVLTF | TGTGCCAGCTCACCGGAGACAGGGGGAACTGGGGCCAACGTCCTGACTTTC
TRBJ2-1 | TRBV7-9 | - | - | CASSPVGNEQFF | TGTGCCAGCAGCCCTGTTGGCAATGAGCAGTTCTTC
TRBJ1-5 | TRBV5-8 | - | TRBD1 | CASSGDRGLNQPQHF | TGTGCCAGCAGCGGGGACAGGGGCCTTAATCAGCCCCAGCATTTT
TRBJ1-4 | TRBV2 | - | - | CASSSGTPNEKLFF | TGTGCCAGCAGCTCCGGGACGCCTAATGAAAAACTGTTTTTT
TRBJ1-5 | TRBV30 | - | - | CAWSPGPNQPQHF | TGTGCCTGGAGTCCAGGGCCAAATCAGCCCCAGCATTTT
TRBJ2-2 | TRBV10-3 | - | - | CAISPPSGAGELFF | TGTGCCATCAGTCCACCAAGTGGGGCCGGGGAGCTGTTTTTT
TRBJ2-7 | TRBV28 | - | TRBD2 | CASSPGLAAGEQYF | TGTGCCAGCAGTCCGGGACTAGCGGCCGGCGAGCAGTACTTC
TRBJ2-1 | TRBV11-2 | many | - | CASSLQAPNEQFF | TGTGCCAGCAGCTTACAAGCCCCTAATGAGCAGTTCTTC
TRBJ2-1 | TRBV6-6 | - | TRBD2 | CASRTGTSYNEQFF | TGTGCCAGCAGGACCGGGACTAGTTACAATGAGCAGTTCTTC
TRBJ2-1 | TRBV7-9 | few | - | CASSSEFF | TGTGCCAGCAGCTCAGAGTTCTTC
TRBJ1-1 | TRBV18 | - | - | CASSPPQATEAFF | TGTGCCAGCTCACCACCCCAAGCCACTGAAGCTTTCTTT
TRBJ1-3 | TRBV2 | - | - | CASEDGISGNTIYF | TGTGCCAGCGAGGATGGGATCTCTGGAAACACCATATATTTT
TRBJ2-2 | TRBV2 | few | TRBD2 | CASSSGSWGTGELFF | TGTGCCAGCTCTAGCGGTAGCTGGGGAACCGGGGAGCTGTTTTTT